This T cell receptor beta chain was sequenced for a study of blood T cells in healthy people across ages. With V trimmed by 2 bases and J by 10 bases, 4 bases remained unmatched. There are 12 residues in the CDR3. Germline CDR1 GTSNPN, CDR2 SVGIG (reference sequence). Each sample had at least 6 million PBMCs isolated. RNA extraction gave at least 5.5 micrograms of total RNA per sample. Sample-barcoded 5' priming and a J-beta primer mix drove a second PCR of roughly 6 to 12 cycles. Carrying 12 random nucleotides, a template-switch adaptor labeled each individual cDNA molecule. Each single sample gave us at least 3 million CDR3-containing paired-end reads. Using its own MiXCR run on the 5' RACE reads, TCRdb lists one record per CDR3 protein. The table has approximately 850,000 distinct CDR3 sequences, roughly 64% seen once.

Sequences were obtained from blood. This clonotype originated in a man between 25 and 39 years old in good health. The genes are TRBV30 and TRBJ2-1; 8 bases line up with TRBD2. Here the CDR3 DNA reads TGTGCCTGGAGTCCTTCTAGCGGGGAGCAGTTCTTC. This gives the protein CAWSPSSGEQFF.